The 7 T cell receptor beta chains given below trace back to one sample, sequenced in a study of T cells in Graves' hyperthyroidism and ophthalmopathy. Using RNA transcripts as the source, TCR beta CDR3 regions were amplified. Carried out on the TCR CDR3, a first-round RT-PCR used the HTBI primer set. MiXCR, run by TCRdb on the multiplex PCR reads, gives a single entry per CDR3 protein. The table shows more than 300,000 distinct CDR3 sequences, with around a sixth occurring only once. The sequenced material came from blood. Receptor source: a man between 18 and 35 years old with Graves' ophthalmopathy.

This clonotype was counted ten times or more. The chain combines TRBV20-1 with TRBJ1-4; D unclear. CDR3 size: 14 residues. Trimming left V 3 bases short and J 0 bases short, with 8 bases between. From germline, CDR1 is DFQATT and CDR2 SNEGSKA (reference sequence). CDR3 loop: CSARRDTTNEKLFF. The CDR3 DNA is TGCAGTGCTAGGAGGGATACAACTAATGAAAAACTGTTTTTT.

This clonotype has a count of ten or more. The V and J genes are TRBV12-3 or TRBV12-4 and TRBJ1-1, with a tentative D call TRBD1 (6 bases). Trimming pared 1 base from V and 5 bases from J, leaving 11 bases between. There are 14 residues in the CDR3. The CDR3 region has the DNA TGTGCCAGCAGTTTAGGCAGGAGGGGGACTGAAGCTTTCTTT. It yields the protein CASSLGRRGTEAFF.

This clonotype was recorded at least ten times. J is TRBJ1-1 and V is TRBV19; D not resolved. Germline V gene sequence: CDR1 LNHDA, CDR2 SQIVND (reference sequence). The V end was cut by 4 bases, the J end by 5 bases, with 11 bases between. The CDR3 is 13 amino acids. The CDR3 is CASSTVGWTEAFF. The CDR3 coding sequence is TGTGCCAGTAGTACCGTTGGTTGGACTGAAGCTTTCTTT.

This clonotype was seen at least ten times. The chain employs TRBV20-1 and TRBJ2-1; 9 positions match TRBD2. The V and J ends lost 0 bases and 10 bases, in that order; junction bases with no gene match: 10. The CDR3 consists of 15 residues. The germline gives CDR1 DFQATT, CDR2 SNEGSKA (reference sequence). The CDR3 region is CSARDHGGGAGEQFF. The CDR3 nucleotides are TGCAGTGCTAGAGATCACGGCGGGGGGGCGGGAGAGCAGTTCTTC.

The CDR3 protein is CASSQPRGEQYF. Written as DNA, the CDR3 is TGCGCCAGCAGCCAGCCGCGGGGGGAGCAGTACTTC. The chain carries TRBV4-1 and TRBJ2-7; 7 bases line up with TRBD2. The junction had 3 bases not matched to a gene; V was cut back by 3 bases and J by 7 bases. Germline CDR1 is MGHRA and CDR2 is YSYEKL. The CDR3 runs 12 residues.

In DNA form, the CDR3 reads TGCAGCGTCGGGGACTTTTCGAACACCGGGGAGCTGTTTTTT. Amino acids: CSVGDFSNTGELFF. The rearrangement uses TRBV29-1 and TRBJ2-2; D is perhaps TRBD2 (6 bases). The V gene's germline CDR1 is SQVTM and CDR2 ANQGSEA. CDR3 length: 14 residues. Trimming stripped 6 bases from V and 0 bases from J, with 11 bases between.

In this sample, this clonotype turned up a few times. CDR3 in amino acids: CASSLSERGDTQYF. The CDR3 bases are TGTGCCAGCAGTTTATCTGAGCGGGGTGATACGCAGTATTTT. This chain connects TRBV27 to TRBJ2-3; 7 positions match TRBD2. With 0 bases clipped from V and 6 bases from J, the junction kept 3 bases outside the gene matches. CDR3 size: 14 residues. Germline CDR1 reads MNHEY; CDR2 reads SMNVEV (reference sequence).